This T cell receptor beta chain was profiled in a study of early T cells in non-severe SARS-CoV-2 infection. Whole-study context: Chains were not paired, and sequencing was done on bulk RNA from unsorted whole blood.

This clonotype has more than one count but fewer than ten. The CDR3 has 15 residues. Germline assignment: CDR1 MNHEY and CDR2 SVGAGI. V gave up 7 bases and J gave up 0 bases, with 16 bases separating them. TCRdb independently ran MiXCR on the 5' RACE reads; one entry per CDR3 protein. The sample holds some 66,000 distinct CDR3 sequences, over 8% seen once. The receptor's source is an adult who was a healthcare worker with PCR-confirmed SARS-CoV-2 infection or an uninfected control (not recorded which). V usage is TRBV6-5 and J usage is TRBJ2-7; weak D call: TRBD2 (5 bases). Material: whole blood. The CDR3 region is CASNQMAGSSYEQYF. CDR3 DNA: TGTGCCAGCAACCAGATGGCGGGTAGCTCCTACGAGCAGTACTTC.